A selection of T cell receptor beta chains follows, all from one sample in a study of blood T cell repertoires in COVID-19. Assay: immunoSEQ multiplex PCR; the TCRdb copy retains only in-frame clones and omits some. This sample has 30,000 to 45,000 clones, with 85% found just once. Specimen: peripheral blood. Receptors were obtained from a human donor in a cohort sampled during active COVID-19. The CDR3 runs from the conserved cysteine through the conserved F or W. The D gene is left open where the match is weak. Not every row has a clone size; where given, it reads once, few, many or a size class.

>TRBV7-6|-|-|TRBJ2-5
CASSRYQETQYF
TGTGCCAGCAGCCGTTACCAAGAGACCCAGTACTTC
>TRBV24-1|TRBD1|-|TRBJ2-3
CATSGTGGWADTQYF
TGTGCCACCAGCGGGACAGGGGGCTGGGCAGATACGCAGTATTTT
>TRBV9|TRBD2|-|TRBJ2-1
CASSVRGTTENEQFF
TGTGCCAGCAGCGTACGGGGGACTACCGAAAATGAGCAGTTCTTC
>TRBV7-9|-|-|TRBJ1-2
CASSLGLELAYTF
TGTGCCAGCAGCTTAGGGCTAGAGTTAGCCTACACCTTC
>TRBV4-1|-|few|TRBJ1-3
CASSQETANSGNTIYF
TGCGCCAGCAGCCAAGAAACAGCAAACTCTGGAAACACCATATATTTT
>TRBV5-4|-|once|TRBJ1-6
CASRPGGGVGSNSPLHF
TGTGCCAGCAGACCGGGGGGGGGAGTAGGGAGCAATTCACCCCTCCACTTT
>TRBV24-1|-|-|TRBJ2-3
CATSDPPRADTQYF
TGTGCCACCAGTGATCCCCCGAGGGCAGATACGCAGTATTTT
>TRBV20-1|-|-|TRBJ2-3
CSASRAGQSTDTQYF
TGCAGTGCTAGTAGAGCGGGCCAAAGCACAGATACGCAGTATTTT
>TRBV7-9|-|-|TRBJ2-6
CASSLDRSGANVLTF
TGTGCCAGCAGCTTAGACAGGTCTGGGGCCAACGTCCTGACTTTC
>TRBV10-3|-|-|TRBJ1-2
CAISQNDRQRGYTF
TGTGCCATCAGTCAAAACGACAGGCAGCGCGGCTACACCTTC
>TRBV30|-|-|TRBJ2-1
CAWSVWGGVFF
TGTGCCTGGAGTGTATGGGGGGGCGTGTTCTTC
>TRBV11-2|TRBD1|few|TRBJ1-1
CASSSPQGLWADRTEAFF
TGTGCCAGCAGCTCCCCGCAGGGTTTGTGGGCGGACAGGACTGAAGCTTTCTTT
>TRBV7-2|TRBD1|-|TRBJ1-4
CASSLRGIGTGATNEKLFF
TGTGCCAGCAGCCTTAGGGGTATTGGGACAGGGGCAACTAATGAAAAACTGTTTTTT
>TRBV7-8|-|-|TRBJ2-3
CASSLVWGGTDTQYF
TGTGCCAGCAGCTTAGTCTGGGGGGGCACAGATACGCAGTATTTT
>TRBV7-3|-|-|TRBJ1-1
CASSLSQANTEAFF
TGTGCCAGCAGCTTGTCTCAGGCTAACACTGAAGCTTTCTTT
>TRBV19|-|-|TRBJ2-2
CASRLPQGPTGELFF
TGTGCCAGTCGCCTACCCCAGGGCCCCACCGGGGAGCTGTTTTTT
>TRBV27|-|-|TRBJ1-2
CASSRYRESGYTF
TGTGCCAGCAGCCGGTACAGGGAGTCTGGCTACACCTTC
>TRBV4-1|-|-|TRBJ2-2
CASSQEDEVSTGELFF
TGCGCCAGCAGCCAAGAAGATGAGGTGAGCACCGGGGAGCTGTTTTTT
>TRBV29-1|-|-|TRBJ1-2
CSVLPGRDKNWSAGYTF
TGCAGCGTCCTACCGGGACGGGACAAGAATTGGTCCGCTGGCTACACCTTC
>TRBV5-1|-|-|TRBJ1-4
CASSLEWGAEKLFF
TGCGCCAGCAGCTTGGAGTGGGGCGCTGAAAAACTGTTTTTT
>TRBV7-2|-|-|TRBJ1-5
CASSHRESNQPQHF
TGTGCCAGCAGCCACAGAGAGAGCAATCAGCCCCAGCATTTT
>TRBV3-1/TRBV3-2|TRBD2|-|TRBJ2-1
CASSLLAGGHNEQFF
TGTGCCAGCAGCCTCCTTGCGGGGGGCCACAATGAGCAGTTCTTC
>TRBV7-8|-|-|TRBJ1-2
CASSLEQYGYTF
TGTGCCAGCAGCTTAGAGCAATATGGCTACACCTTC
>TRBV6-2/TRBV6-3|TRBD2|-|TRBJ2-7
CASSYNSGVGEQYF
TGTGCCAGCAGTTACAATAGCGGGGTCGGCGAGCAGTACTTC
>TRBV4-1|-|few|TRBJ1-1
CASSQSNTEAFF
TGCGCCAGCAGCCAATCAAACACTGAAGCTTTCTTT
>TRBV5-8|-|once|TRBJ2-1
CASSFPDNEQFF
TGTGCCAGCAGCTTTCCAGACAATGAGCAGTTCTTC
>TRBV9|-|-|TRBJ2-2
CASNPRGSSNTGELFF
TGTGCCAGCAACCCCAGGGGTTCCTCGAACACCGGGGAGCTGTTTTTT
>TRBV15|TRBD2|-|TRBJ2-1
CATSRDLGGTSYNEQFF
TGTGCCACCAGCAGAGATCTCGGGGGGACCTCCTACAATGAGCAGTTCTTC
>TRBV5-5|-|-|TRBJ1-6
CASNFQGSGNSPLHF
TGTGCCAGCAACTTTCAGGGCTCGGGTAATTCACCCCTCCACTTT
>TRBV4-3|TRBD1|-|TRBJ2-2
CASSQEGGQGAGELFF
TGCGCCAGCAGCCAAGAGGGTGGACAGGGGGCCGGGGAGCTGTTTTTT
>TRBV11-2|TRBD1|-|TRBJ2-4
CASRGTGGLAKNIQYF
TGTGCCAGCAGGGGGACAGGCGGCCTAGCCAAAAACATTCAGTACTTC
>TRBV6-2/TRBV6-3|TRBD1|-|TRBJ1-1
CASSPDRGRHTEAFF
TGTGCCAGCAGCCCGGACAGGGGGCGACACACTGAAGCTTTCTTT
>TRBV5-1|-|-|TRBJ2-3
CASSFAARTDTQYF
TGCGCCAGCAGCTTTGCGGCTAGGACAGATACGCAGTATTTT
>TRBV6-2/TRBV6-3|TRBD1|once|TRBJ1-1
CASSPRTGEAFF
TGTGCCAGCAGTCCCCGGACAGGCGAAGCTTTCTTT
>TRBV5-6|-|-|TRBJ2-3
CASSPNGGRISTDTQYF
TGTGCCAGCAGCCCCAACGGGGGGCGAATCAGCACAGATACGCAGTATTTT
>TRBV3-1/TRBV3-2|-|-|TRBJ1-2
CASSHSANYGYTF
TGTGCCAGCAGCCACTCAGCTAACTATGGCTACACCTTC
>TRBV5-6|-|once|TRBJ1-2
CASSLGDLGYGYTF
TGTGCCAGCAGCTTAGGGGATCTGGGCTATGGCTACACCTTC
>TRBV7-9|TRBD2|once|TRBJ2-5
CASQTTSGGAWGQETQYF
TGTGCCAGCCAAACGACTAGCGGGGGGGCCTGGGGCCAAGAGACCCAGTACTTC
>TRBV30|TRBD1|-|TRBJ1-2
CAWRIHRGHYGYTF
TGTGCCTGGAGAATACACAGGGGCCACTATGGCTACACCTTC
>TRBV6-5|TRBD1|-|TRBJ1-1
CASNRGDSNAEAFF
TGTGCCAGCAACCGAGGGGACAGCAACGCTGAAGCTTTCTTT
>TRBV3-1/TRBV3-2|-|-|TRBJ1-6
CASSQDPNRSNSPLHF
TGTGCCAGCAGCCAAGATCCGAACAGGTCGAATTCACCCCTCCACTTT
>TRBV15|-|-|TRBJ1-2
CATSARGHSYTF
TGTGCCACCAGCGCAAGAGGTCATAGCTACACCTTC
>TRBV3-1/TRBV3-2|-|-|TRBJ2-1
CASSQLGGDNEQFF
TGTGCCAGCAGCCAACTAGGGGGGGACAATGAGCAGTTCTTC
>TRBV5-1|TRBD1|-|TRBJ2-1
CASSQGTGSVNEQFF
TGCGCCAGCAGCCAGGGGACAGGGTCGGTCAATGAGCAGTTCTTC
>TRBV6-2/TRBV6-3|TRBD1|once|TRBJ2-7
CASSYEDRGEQYF
TGTGCCAGCAGTTACGAGGACAGGGGCGAGCAGTACTTC
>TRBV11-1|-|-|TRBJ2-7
CASSFSGDAGYEQYF
TGTGCCAGCAGCTTTTCAGGGGATGCCGGTTACGAGCAGTACTTC
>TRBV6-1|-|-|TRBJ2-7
CASSEEGPSYEQYF
TGTGCCAGCAGTGAAGAAGGTCCTAGCTACGAGCAGTACTTC
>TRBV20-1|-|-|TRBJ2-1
CSASGQTNNEQFF
TGCAGTGCTAGTGGGCAGACAAACAATGAGCAGTTCTTC
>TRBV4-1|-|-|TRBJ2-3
CASSLRRGTDTQYF
TGCGCCAGCAGCCTAAGGAGGGGTACAGATACGCAGTATTTT
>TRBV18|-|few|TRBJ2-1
CASSPDSNNEQFF
TGTGCCAGCTCACCCGACAGCAACAATGAGCAGTTCTTC
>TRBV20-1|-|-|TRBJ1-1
CSAPRNTEAFF
TGCAGTGCCCCGAGGAACACTGAAGCTTTCTTT
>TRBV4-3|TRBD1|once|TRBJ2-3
CASSREPRQGAVNTQYF
TGCGCCAGCAGCCGAGAGCCGAGACAGGGGGCGGTAAATACGCAGTATTTT
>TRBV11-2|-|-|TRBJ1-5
CASAGEGNQPQHF
TGTGCCAGCGCAGGGGAAGGCAATCAGCCCCAGCATTTT
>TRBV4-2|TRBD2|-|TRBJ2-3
CASSPAGTTQADTQYF
TGTGCCAGCAGCCCAGCGGGGACTACCCAAGCGGATACGCAGTATTTT
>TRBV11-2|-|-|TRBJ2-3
CASSFTGHSTDTQYF
TGTGCCAGCAGCTTCACGGGACATAGCACAGATACGCAGTATTTT
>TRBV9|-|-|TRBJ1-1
CASSSGRGQLNTEAFF
TGTGCCAGCAGCTCCGGCCGAGGACAGTTGAACACTGAAGCTTTCTTT
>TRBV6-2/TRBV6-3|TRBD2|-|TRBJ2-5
CASSTSVMLYF
TGTGCCAGCAGCACTAGCGTGATGCTGTACTTC